The clone carrying this T cell receptor beta chain was recorded at least ten times. Amplification of TCR beta CDR3 regions was performed using RNA transcripts as template. The HTBI primer set was used in a first-round RT-PCR of the TCR CDR3. TCRdb ran MiXCR on the multiplex PCR reads and lists one entry per CDR3 protein. The sample includes about 360,000 distinct CDR3 sequences, about 12% of them seen just once. The study left out patients who had uncontrolled infection, other autoimmune disease, pregnancy or lactation. This record comes from a study of T cells in Graves' hyperthyroidism and ophthalmopathy. CDR1 is SGHTA, CDR2 FQGNSA, per germline. The V gene end was trimmed by 6 bases and the J gene end by 5 bases; junction bases not matched to a gene: 5. The CDR3 length is 13 residues.

The sequenced sample was blood. The receptor's source is a woman younger than 30 with Graves' hyperthyroidism. The chain couples TRBV7-2 to TRBJ2-5, with 8 bases lining up with TRBD2. For the CDR3, the DNA is TGTGCCAGCAGAAGCGGGGGCAGGGAGACCCAGTACTTC. It specifies CASRSGGRETQYF. Combining the CDR3 with reference TRBV7-2 and TRBJ2-5 gives the whole variable domain GAGVSQSPSNKVTEKGKDVELRCDPISGHTALYWYRQSLGQGLEFLIYFQGNSAPDKSGLPSDRFSAERTGGSVSTLTIQRTQQEDSAVYLCASRSGGRETQYFGPGTRLLVL.